This T cell receptor (beta chain) was obtained from a study of identical twins (dated by TCRdb to the mid-2010s). Study-wide context: To test whether fetal clonotypes persist, this study deep-sequenced TCR alpha and beta repertoires from monozygotic twins, from unrelated adults of various ages, and from cord blood. To rule out contamination, replicate twin experiments were performed at different times with different library preparation protocols.

All donors were healthy Caucasians. The twin cohort consisted of three pairs of female monozygotic twins, all aged roughly 18 to 30 years. Using Miltenyi CD45RO+ enrichment and human naive T-cell isolation kits, memory (CD45RO+) and naive T cells were isolated from PBMC. Counted from cysteine to phenylalanine, this CDR3 has 12 amino acids. The retained sequence is limited to the CDR3, 36 bases, with the frame set at the first base. Per the germline V gene, MGHDK is the CDR1 and SYGVNS is the CDR2. V and J are truncated by 8 bases and 10 bases respectively, leaving an intervening sequence of 17 bases. Libraries were made using 5' RACE. The instrument was an Illumina HiSeq 2000. Template switching added a universal primer binding site, and the final cDNA carried a unique molecular identifier that allowed TCR cDNA molecules to be counted accurately. Specific primers in the conserved constant-segment region were used to synthesize first-strand cDNA for TCR alpha and beta chains. To control for contamination, every cDNA library was double barcoded, receiving both a SMART-Mk sample barcode and Illumina barcodes. Two successive PCR steps introduced TruSeq adapter sequences along with Illumina sample barcodes. The TCR alpha and beta cDNA libraries were sequenced on the Illumina HiSeq platform using custom primers. For the original study's pipeline: MiGEC processed the raw reads to extract unique molecular identifiers, while MiXCR was used to determine the CDR3 positions. For each individual, recombination models were inferred using an EM algorithm with the repgenHMM and IGoR tools. Shared clonotypes were analyzed with the tcR package in R, and sharing was normalized by the product of cloneset sizes. To study raw recombination without the effects of thymic and clonal selection, out-of-frame nonproductive sequences were analyzed. TCRdb passed the public sequencing reads through fastp at Q25 and MiXCR, retaining productive beta sequences. Every entry covers one CDR3 protein and lists the most common genes and DNA from its rows. The V and J calls here are based on TCRdb, not the publication. Counted in this sample were 200,000 to 300,000 distinct CDR3 sequences; about 13% of them appeared once. The top ten clonotypes cover roughly 4% of the sample.

The full study reports these points: Compared with coincidental sharing between unrelated individuals, out-of-frame TCR alpha sequences shared between twins had an excess of sequences with low generation probability. Zero-insertion analyses could be partly confounded by invariant T cells such as MAIT and iNKT, although diverse VJ usage argued against such confounding for most clonotypes. Recombination models systematically underestimated out-of-frame TCR alpha sharing in monozygotic twins but agreed with sharing between unrelated individuals. Abundant cord blood beta clonotypes had fewer insertions, young adult naive repertoires showed a similar but weaker trend, and memory repertoires showed no such trend. Conclusions relied on cross-sectional statistical analysis, since the same donors could not be followed over many years. In beta out-of-frame sequences, excess twin sharing was weaker, because having fewer shared sequences lowered the signal-to-noise ratio.

The table lists this clonotype with a few counts. Its antigen specificity is not known. Base quality data are lacking; no much larger clone is found one base away. These data also formed part of another study, on yellow fever vaccine responses in identical twins. Looking at the second paper: According to the authors, the vaccine-induced T cell response in identical twins seemed to be partly convergent and partly specific to each individual. Focusing on identical twins, the study followed the T cell clones that responded to the vaccine, and did so with precision.

This sequence uses TRBV25-1 and TRBJ1-1; the D region possibly corresponds to TRBD1 (6 bases align). Sample: memory (CD45RO+) T cells sorted from blood. Explained via the paper, the cell subset or site label denotes: CD45RO+ enriched T cells. The receptor was derived from a woman aged 18-29 years in good health. Read as DNA, the sequence is TGTGCCAGCGGGCAGGGGTCTAAGGTAGCTTTCTTT. It translates as CASGQGSKVAFF. The entire variable domain, with the stretches around the CDR3 drawn from the reference TRBV25-1 and TRBJ1-1 proteins, is EADIYQTPRYLVIGTGKKITLECSQTMGHDKMYWYQQDPGMELHLIHYSYGVNSTEKGDLSSESTVSRIRTEHFPLTLESARPSHTSQYLCASGQGSKVAFFGQGTRLTVV.